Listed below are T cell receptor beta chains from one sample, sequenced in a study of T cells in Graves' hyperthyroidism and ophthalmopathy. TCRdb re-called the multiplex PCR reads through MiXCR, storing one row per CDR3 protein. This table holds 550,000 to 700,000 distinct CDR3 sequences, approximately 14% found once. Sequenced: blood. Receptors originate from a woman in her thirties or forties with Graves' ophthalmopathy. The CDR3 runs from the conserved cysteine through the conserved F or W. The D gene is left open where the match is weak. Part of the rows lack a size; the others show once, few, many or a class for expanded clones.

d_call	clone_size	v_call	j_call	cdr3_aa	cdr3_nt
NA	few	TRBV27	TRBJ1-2	CASKPSDNYGYTF	TGTGCCAGCAAGCCATCAGACAACTATGGCTACACCTTC
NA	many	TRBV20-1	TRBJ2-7	CSASLGTSSYEQYF	TGCAGTGCTAGCCTGGGTACTAGCTCCTACGAGCAGTACTTC
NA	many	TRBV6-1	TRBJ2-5	CASSDSQLETQYF	TGTGCCAGCAGTGACAGTCAACTAGAGACCCAGTACTTC
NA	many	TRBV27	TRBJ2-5	CASSFGLGGGETQYF	TGTGCCAGCAGTTTCGGTTTAGGAGGGGGAGAGACCCAGTACTTC
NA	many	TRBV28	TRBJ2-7	CASSLSGRPAYEQYF	TGTGCCAGCAGTTTATCCGGAAGGCCGGCCTACGAGCAGTACTTC
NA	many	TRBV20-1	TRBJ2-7	CSARRGAQDEQYF	TGCAGTGCTAGGAGGGGGGCGCAGGACGAGCAGTACTTC
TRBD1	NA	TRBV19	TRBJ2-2	CGTGSGELFF	TGTGGGACAGGGTCCGGGGAGCTGTTTTTT
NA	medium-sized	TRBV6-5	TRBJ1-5	CASSPLSGIQPQHF	TGTGCCAGCAGCCCCTTGAGTGGGATTCAGCCCCAGCATTTT
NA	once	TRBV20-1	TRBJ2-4	CSARDPVLAAKNIQYF	TGCAGTGCTAGAGATCCCGTCCTAGCGGCCAAAAACATTCAGTACTTC
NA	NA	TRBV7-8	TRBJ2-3	CASSPGEGTDTQYF	TGTGCCAGCAGCCCTGGGGAAGGCACAGATACGCAGTATTTT
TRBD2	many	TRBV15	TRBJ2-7	CATSTITGGRSLYEQYF	TGTGCCACCAGCACCATAACAGGCGGGAGATCCCTCTACGAGCAGTACTTC
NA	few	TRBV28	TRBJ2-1	CASNPDPMNNEQFF	TGTGCCAGCAATCCTGACCCCATGAACAATGAGCAGTTCTTC
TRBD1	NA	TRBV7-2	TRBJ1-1	CASSWTGSVEAFF	TGTGCCAGCAGCTGGACAGGGTCGGTTGAAGCTTTCTTT
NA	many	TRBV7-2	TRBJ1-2	CASSLGRGLGGGYTF	TGTGCCAGCAGCCTAGGACGGGGCCTGGGGGGGGGCTACACCTTC
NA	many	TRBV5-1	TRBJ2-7	CASSGSTVPYEQYF	TGCGCCAGCAGTGGATCGACAGTACCCTACGAGCAGTACTTC
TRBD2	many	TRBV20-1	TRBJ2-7	CSARGGLAGGGASYEQYF	TGCAGTGCTAGAGGGGGACTAGCGGGAGGTGGGGCGTCCTACGAGCAGTACTTC
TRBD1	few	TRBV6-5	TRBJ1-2	CASSYSTGANYGYTF	TGTGCCAGCAGTTACTCGACAGGGGCCAACTATGGCTACACCTTC
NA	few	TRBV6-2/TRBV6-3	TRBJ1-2	CASSYPPTTGYGYTF	TGTGCCAGCAGTTACCCTCCGACTACGGGCTATGGCTACACCTTC
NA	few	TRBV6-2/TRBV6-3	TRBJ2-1	CAVASSSYNEQFF	TGTGCCGTCGCCAGCTCCTCCTACAATGAGCAGTTCTTC
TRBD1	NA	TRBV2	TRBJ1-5	CATSLQGQPQHF	TGTGCCACCAGCCTACAGGGGCAGCCCCAGCATTTT
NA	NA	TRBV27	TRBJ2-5	CASSLAAGLRETQYF	TGTGCCAGCAGTTTAGCGGCGGGCCTAAGGGAGACCCAGTACTTC
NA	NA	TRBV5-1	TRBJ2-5	CASSLGRRGSVEAQYF	TGCGCCAGCAGCTTGGGGCGGAGGGGGTCCGTAGAGGCCCAGTACTTC
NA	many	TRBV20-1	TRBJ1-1	CSADRNTEAFF	TGCAGTGCTGACAGGAACACTGAAGCTTTCTTT
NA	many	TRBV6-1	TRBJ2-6	CASSIRGTGANVLTF	TGTGCCAGCTCTATTAGGGGTACTGGGGCCAACGTCCTGACTTTC
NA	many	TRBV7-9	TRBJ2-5	CASSPDSLGAQYF	TGTGCCAGCAGCCCAGACAGTCTAGGGGCCCAGTACTTC
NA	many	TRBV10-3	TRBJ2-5	CAISESQGRLSEETQYF	TGTGCCATCAGTGAGTCCCAGGGGAGGTTATCTGAGGAGACCCAGTACTTC
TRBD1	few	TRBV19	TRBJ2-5	CASQDRSTFQETQYF	TGTGCCAGTCAGGACAGGTCGACGTTTCAAGAGACCCAGTACTTC
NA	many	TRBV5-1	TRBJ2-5	CASTEGTQQETQYF	TGCGCCAGCACCGAAGGGACGCAACAAGAGACCCAGTACTTC
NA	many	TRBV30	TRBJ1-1	CAWGTAGAGTEAFF	TGTGCCTGGGGGACCGCGGGAGCCGGCACTGAAGCTTTCTTT
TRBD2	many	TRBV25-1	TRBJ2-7	CASSESGTSGRASNSYEQYF	TGTGCCAGCAGTGAATCAGGGACTAGCGGGAGGGCCTCAAACTCCTACGAGCAGTACTTC
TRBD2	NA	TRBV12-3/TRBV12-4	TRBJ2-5	CASSWKAGVGETQYF	TGTGCCAGCAGTTGGAAAGCGGGAGTGGGTGAGACCCAGTACTTC
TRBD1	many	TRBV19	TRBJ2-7	CASSHRDSNYEQYF	TGTGCCAGTAGTCACCGGGACAGCAATTACGAGCAGTACTTC
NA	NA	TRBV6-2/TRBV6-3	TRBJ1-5	CASSYPAPLIPQHF	TGTGCCAGCAGTTATCCCGCGCCTTTAATCCCCCAGCATTTT
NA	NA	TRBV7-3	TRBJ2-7	CASSLDSIELGEQYF	TGTGCCAGCAGCTTGGACAGTATTGAACTGGGGGAGCAGTACTTC
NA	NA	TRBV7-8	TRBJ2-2	CASSLEVATTNTGELFF	TGTGCCAGCAGCTTAGAGGTCGCGACAACGAACACCGGGGAGCTGTTTTTT
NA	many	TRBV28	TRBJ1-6	CASSPTGYFSPLHF	TGTGCCAGCAGCCCAACGGGCTACTTTTCACCCCTCCACTTT
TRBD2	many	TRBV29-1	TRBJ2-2	CSVSTSPPGELFF	TGCAGCGTATCGACTAGCCCTCCCGGGGAGCTGTTTTTT
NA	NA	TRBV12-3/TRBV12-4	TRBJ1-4	CASSRPGGGEKLFF	TGTGCCAGCAGTCGGCCGGGCGGCGGGGAAAAACTGTTTTTT
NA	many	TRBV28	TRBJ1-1	CASSSFPGTEAFF	TGTGCCAGCAGTTCTTTCCCCGGGACTGAAGCTTTCTTT
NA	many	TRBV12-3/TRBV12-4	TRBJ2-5	CASSWSIGETQYF	TGTGCCAGCAGTTGGTCCATCGGAGAGACCCAGTACTTC
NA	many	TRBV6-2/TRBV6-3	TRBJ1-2	CASSYSSGVGGYTF	TGTGCCAGCAGTTACTCGAGCGGGGTCGGTGGCTACACCTTC
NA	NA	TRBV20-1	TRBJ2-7	CSARDSLREVSYEQYF	TGCAGTGCTAGAGATTCTTTGCGGGAAGTCTCCTACGAGCAGTACTTC
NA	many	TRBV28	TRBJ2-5	CASSLGTLETQYF	TGTGCCAGCAGTCTGGGGACCCTGGAGACCCAGTACTTC
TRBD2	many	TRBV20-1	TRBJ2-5	CSARDPAGGGKETQYF	TGCAGTGCTAGAGATCCAGCGGGAGGAGGAAAAGAGACCCAGTACTTC
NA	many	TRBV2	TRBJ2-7	CASSEADGSEQYF	TGTGCCAGCAGTGAAGCTGACGGATCCGAGCAGTACTTC
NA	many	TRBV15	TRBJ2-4	CATSRDGEGLAKNIQYF	TGTGCCACCAGCAGAGATGGCGAGGGCTTAGCCAAAAACATTCAGTACTTC
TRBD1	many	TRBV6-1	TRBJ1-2	CASSARPGQKYYGYTF	TGTGCCAGCAGCGCTAGGCCGGGACAGAAATACTATGGCTACACCTTC
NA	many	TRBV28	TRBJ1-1	CASMGSGRMDTEAFF	TGTGCCAGCATGGGAAGTGGGAGGATGGACACTGAAGCTTTCTTT
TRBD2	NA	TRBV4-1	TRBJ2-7	CASSQGPRRTSPAYEQYF	TGCGCCAGCAGCCAAGGCCCCAGGAGGACTAGCCCGGCCTACGAGCAGTACTTC
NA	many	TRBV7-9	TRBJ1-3	CASSQEYSGNTIYF	TGTGCCAGCAGCCAGGAGTACTCTGGAAACACCATATATTTT
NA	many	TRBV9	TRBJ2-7	CASSGGVVGNSKYF	TGTGCCAGCAGCGGAGGGGTGGTGGGGAACTCAAAGTACTTC
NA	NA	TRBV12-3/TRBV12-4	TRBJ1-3	CASRPDDSSGNTIYF	TGTGCCAGCAGGCCGGACGATAGCTCTGGAAACACCATATATTTT
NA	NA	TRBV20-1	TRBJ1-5	CSAPTGYWQPQHF	TGCAGTGCTCCTACAGGGTACTGGCAGCCCCAGCATTTT